This TCR beta chain emerged from a study of blood T cell repertoires in COVID-19. For the study at large: Both acute and convalescent COVID-19 samples were obtained from the United States, Italy and Spain.

The data were produced by immunoSEQ multiplex PCR, yet TCRdb's version contains in-frame clones alone and is incomplete. The sample lists 90,000 to 150,000 clones, more than 75% occurring once. The CDR3 is 14 residues long. Trimming took off 0 bases at V and 5 bases at J, with 12 bases between the two ends. CDR1 is SGDLS and CDR2 is YYNGEE in the germline V gene. J is TRBJ2-7 and V is TRBV9; TRBD2 is a possible D gene (5 bases). The TCR was taken from a woman in her 50s with acute or convalescent COVID-19. Sequenced input: peripheral blood. CDR3 DNA: TGTGCCAGCAGCGTAGGCGGGTCCTTCAACGAGCAGTACTTC. Translation: CASSVGGSFNEQYF.